These 21 T cell receptor beta chains share one sample of origin, sequenced in a study of T-cell memory formation after mild COVID-19 listed by TCRdb under 2021. The library was generated by 5' RACE. Reads for this sample came from an Illumina NovaSeq 6000. Clones were called with MiXCR by TCRdb after fastp trimmed the public reads at Q25, and only in-frame beta chains were retained. Entries are consolidated by CDR3 protein sequence, retaining the most common genes and DNA. In this sample the table shows under 700,000 distinct CDR3 sequences, roughly 22% of which occur a single time. The ten largest clones add up to around 13% of the sample. Sequenced sample: PBMCs or a T cell subset sorted from them (not recorded which). The receptors were gathered from an adult woman who had mild COVID-19 (a few samples of this study predate the infection). The sample titles of this study are shuffled in the database, so cell type and time point are left out; the donor was told from shared clones.

The rearrangement links TRBV20-1 to TRBJ1-1; D is uncertain. The V end lost 5 bases, the J end lost 0 bases, and 13 bases lay between the germline ends. CDR1 DFQATT and CDR2 SNEGSKA come from the germline V gene (reference sequence). This CDR3 has 14 amino acids. In DNA form, the CDR3 reads TGCAGTGCTCAAGCGGGCGGGATGAACACTGAAGCTTTCTTT. Translation gives CSAQAGGMNTEAFF.

This clonotype was picked up a small number of times. The chain joins TRBV7-3 to TRBJ2-1, with a weak D call TRBD1 (6 bases). In germline, CDR1 is SGHTA, CDR2 FQGTGA. This CDR3 comprises 14 residues. V lost 1 base, J lost 7 bases, and 11 bases lay in between. The chain's CDR3 is CASSLMGALNEQFF. In DNA, the CDR3 is TGTGCCAGCAGCTTAATGGGGGCCTTGAATGAGCAGTTCTTC.

The genes are TRBV7-8 and TRBJ2-1; perhaps TRBD1 as D (6 bases). Germline V gene lookup returns CDR1 SGHVS and CDR2 FQNEAQ. The V and J ends lost 4 bases and 13 bases respectively, with 14 bases between them. This CDR3 has 12 residues. DNA for the CDR3: TGTGCCAGCAGCTCCCCAGGGGCGGTCCAGTTCTTC. Translating it yields CASSSPGAVQFF.

The rearrangement links TRBV6-5 to TRBJ2-1; D perhaps matches TRBD1 (6 bases). The V gene lost 6 bases and the J gene lost 3 bases, with 18 bases spanning the gap. The CDR3 contains 16 residues. The germline CDR1 and CDR2 sequences are MNHEY and SVGAGI. CDR3 residues: CASSHRVISVYNEQFF. The CDR3 nucleotides read TGTGCCAGCAGCCACAGGGTTATCAGCGTCTACAATGAGCAGTTCTTC.

This rearrangement joins TRBV6-6 to TRBJ1-2, with D perhaps matching TRBD1 (5 bases). Trimming shortened V by 0 bases and J by 3 bases, and 11 bases separated the two germline ends. Germline CDR1 and CDR2: MNHNY and SVGAGI (reference sequence). This CDR3 has 15 amino acids. CDR3 region: CASSYSGPTYYGYTF. CDR3 sequence (DNA): TGTGCCAGCAGTTACTCGGGACCGACTTACTATGGCTACACCTTC.

The genes are TRBV29-1 and TRBJ2-3, with D tentatively TRBD2 (5 bases). In germline, CDR1 is SQVTM, CDR2 ANQGSEA. V was cut by 6 bases and J by 2 bases, with 12 bases left in between. The CDR3 runs 13 residues. The CDR3 DNA is TGCAGCGTCGTTACTAGGCTCACAGATACGCAGTATTTT. It encodes CSVVTRLTDTQYF.

This clonotype was counted ten times or more. V gene TRBV7-9 combines with J gene TRBJ2-5, with D hard to call. The CDR3 has 14 residues. The V end lost 5 bases, the J end lost 3 bases, and 13 bases lay between the germline ends. Germline values: CDR1 SEHNR, CDR2 FQNEAQ (reference sequence). Here the CDR3 reads CASSPRRAEETQYF. CDR3 nucleotides: TGTGCCAGCAGCCCGCGACGGGCGGAAGAGACCCAGTACTTC. The variable domain in full, completed from reference TRBV7-9 and TRBJ2-5, reads DTGVSQNPRHKITKRGQNVTFRCDPISEHNRLYWYRQTLGQGPEFLTYFQNEAQLEKSRLLSDRFSAERPKGSFSTLEIQRTEQGDSAMYLCASSPRRAEETQYFGPGTRLLVL.

The chain is built from TRBV5-1 and TRBJ2-6; no definite D call. CDR1 and CDR2 from the germline V gene are SGHRS and YFSETQ. The CDR3 runs to 16 residues. V lost 1 base and J 2 bases, leaving 10 bases between the germline ends. CDR3 nucleotides: TGCGCCAGCAGCTTGTCGGGTGGTGCTGGGGCCAACGTCCTGACTTTC. Residues: CASSLSGGAGANVLTF.

This clonotype was recorded a few times. CDR3 sequence reads: CATSDGQGIGYNEQFF. The DNA of the CDR3 is TGTGCCACCAGTGACGGACAGGGGATCGGCTACAATGAGCAGTTCTTC. The J gene is TRBJ2-1, the V gene TRBV24-1, with 9 positions matching TRBD1. The trim removed 4 bases at V and 3 bases at J, leaving 6 bases unmatched. CDR3 length: 16 amino acids. CDR1 and CDR2 from the germline V gene are KGHDR and SFDVKD.

The chain carries TRBV20-1 and TRBJ2-2, with 16 bases matching TRBD2. The V gene end was trimmed by 6 bases and the J gene end by 5 bases; junction bases not matched to a gene: 12. The CDR3 is made up of 18 amino acids. CDR1 is DFQATT and CDR2 is SNEGSKA in the germline V gene (reference sequence). CDR3 sequence (DNA): TGCAGTGCCCGACCGGGACTAGCGGGAGGGCCAGGGACCGGGGAGCTGTTTTTT. Translating gives CSARPGLAGGPGTGELFF.

This clonotype was detected a few times. The gene calls are TRBV30 and TRBJ2-1; D possibly uses TRBD1 or TRBD2 (5 bases each). With 8 bases removed from V and 0 bases from J, the gap between germline ends came to 17 bases. Germline V gene sequence: CDR1 GTSNPN, CDR2 SVGIG (reference sequence). CDR3 length: 15 amino acids. Here the CDR3 DNA reads TGTGCCCTGGGACCCGGCGGATACTCCTACAATGAGCAGTTCTTC. Translated, it gives CALGPGGYSYNEQFF. The full variable domain, completed using reference TRBV30 and TRBJ2-1, is SQTIHQWPATLVQPVGSPLSLECTVEGTSNPNLYWYRQAAGRGLQLLFYSVGIGQISSEVPQNLSASRPQDRQFILSSKKLLLSDSGFYLCALGPGGYSYNEQFFGPGTRLTVL.

The gene calls are TRBV29-1 and TRBJ2-1, with 11 bases matching TRBD2. V gave up 8 bases and J gave up 7 bases; unmatched junction bases: 13. CDR1 is SQVTM, CDR2 ANQGSEA, per germline. This CDR3 comprises 15 residues. CDR3 sequence: CSLGTLAGGKNEQFF. The DNA of the CDR3 is TGCAGCCTCGGGACCCTAGCGGGAGGTAAGAATGAGCAGTTCTTC.

This chain links TRBV4-3 with TRBJ1-2; 8 bases map to TRBD1. Germline-derived CDR1 and CDR2 are LGHNA and YSLEER. There are 15 residues in the CDR3. V lost 1 base to trimming and J lost 4 bases; unmatched junction nucleotides: 5. The CDR3 sequence: CASSQGAGGIYGYTF. CDR3 sequence (DNA): TGCGCCAGCAGCCAAGGGGCAGGGGGCATCTATGGCTACACCTTC.

Only a few counts were recorded for this clonotype. The V and J genes are TRBV6-6 and TRBJ1-5, with D perhaps matching TRBD1 (6 bases). V lost 3 bases and J 4 bases, leaving 10 bases between the germline ends. Germline V gene data show CDR1 as MNHNY and CDR2 as SVGAGI (reference sequence). The CDR3 length is 14 residues. In DNA form, the CDR3 reads TGTGCCAGCAGTTATGTAGGGGGAAATCAGCCCCAGCATTTT. Translation gives CASSYVGGNQPQHF.

The table lists this clonotype with many counts. V is TRBV4-3 and J is TRBJ2-1; maybe TRBD2 (6 bases). From germline, CDR1 is LGHNA and CDR2 YSLEER. The CDR3 spans 13 residues. V was cut by 0 bases and J by 9 bases, with 9 bases left in between. This CDR3 reads CASSQEASAEQFF. The CDR3 region has the DNA TGCGCCAGCAGCCAAGAGGCTAGCGCTGAGCAGTTCTTC.

The chain links TRBV27 to TRBJ1-6; D is unresolved. This CDR3 is built from 13 residues. The V and J ends lost 7 bases and 7 bases respectively, with 11 bases between them. Germline lookup yields CDR1 MNHEY and CDR2 SMNVEV (reference sequence). CDR3 amino acids: CASMRGHNSPLHF. CDR3 DNA sequence: TGTGCCAGCATGCGAGGGCACAATTCACCCCTCCACTTT.

This clonotype was observed a handful of times. The chain uses TRBV7-2 and TRBJ2-1; 9 bases are shared with TRBD2. V shed 5 bases, J shed 0 bases, and the junction held 14 bases outside the gene matches. CDR3 length equals 19 residues. CDR1 and CDR2 (germline): SGHTA, FQGNSA. The CDR3 reads CASSRGPSGAPSSYNEQFF. The CDR3 DNA reads TGTGCCAGCAGCCGGGGCCCTAGCGGGGCCCCGAGCTCCTACAATGAGCAGTTCTTC. Complete variable domain (other parts from reference TRBV7-2 and TRBJ2-1): GAGVSQSPSNKVTEKGKDVELRCDPISGHTALYWYRQSLGQGLEFLIYFQGNSAPDKSGLPSDRFSAERTGGSVSTLTIQRTQQEDSAVYLCASSRGPSGAPSSYNEQFFGPGTRLTVL.

This clonotype has a count of ten or more. The rearrangement joins TRBV5-1 to TRBJ2-5; 11 bases are a match to TRBD2. The CDR3 is made up of 14 amino acids. In germline, CDR1 is SGHRS, CDR2 YFSETQ. V lost 6 bases to trimming and J lost 3 bases; unmatched junction nucleotides: 4. The CDR3 coding sequence is TGCGCCAGCATCCTAGCGGGGGGTGAAGAGACCCAGTACTTC. This sequence encodes CASILAGGEETQYF.

Many counts were recorded for this clonotype. CDR3 in amino acids: CASSLTAGGLADTQYF. CDR3 DNA sequence: TGTGCCAGCAGCTTAACAGCGGGAGGTCTTGCAGATACGCAGTATTTT. The chain is built from TRBV7-3 and TRBJ2-3; 9 nucleotides match TRBD2. The CDR3 is 16 residues long. V lost 0 bases, J lost 4 bases, and 5 bases stayed unmatched. CDR1 is SGHTA, CDR2 FQGTGA, per germline.

This clonotype was seen repeatedly, ten times or more. The chain links TRBV13 to TRBJ2-1; 8 bases are a match to TRBD1. CDR3 length: 18 residues. V lost 1 base and J lost 4; bases outside the gene matches: 12. CDR1 is PRHDT, CDR2 FYEKMQ, per germline (reference sequence). The CDR3 DNA reads as TGTGCCAGCAGCTTAGTGTGGGGACAGGCCACTGGATACAATGAGCAGTTCTTC. As protein: CASSLVWGQATGYNEQFF. The entire variable domain, with the rest obtained from reference TRBV13 and TRBJ2-1, is as follows: AAGVIQSPRHLIKEKRETATLKCYPIPRHDTVYWYQQGPGQDPQFLISFYEKMQSDKGSIPDRFSAQQFSDYHSELNMSSLELGDSALYFCASSLVWGQATGYNEQFFGPGTRLTVL.

The V call is TRBV27, the J call TRBJ2-7; 7 nucleotides match TRBD2. The CDR3 has 14 amino acids. Germline CDR1 is MNHEY and CDR2 is SMNVEV (reference sequence). V lost 2 bases to trimming and J lost 3 bases; unmatched junction nucleotides: 4. CDR3 bases: TGTGCCAGCAGTTTAAGGTGGGGGGGCTACGAGCAGTACTTC. Translated, it gives CASSLRWGGYEQYF.